This T cell receptor beta chain was profiled in a study of T cells after yellow fever vaccination. The overall study: The SMART-Seq v4 Ultra Low Input method served to prepare the low-cell-number fractions. Notes on the study in general: Researchers cautioned that FACS-sorted repertoires could harbor abundant clonotypes contaminating from the bulk population. Clones that expanded after primary vaccination mostly reappeared after the booster (roughly 95% CD4, about 89% CD8).

The length of the CDR3 is 15 residues. Trimming at V came to 0 bases and at J to 1 base, leaving 1 base not matched to a gene. Germline CDR1 and CDR2: MNHEY and SVGAGI. TCRdb re-called the 5' RACE reads with MiXCR, one entry per CDR3 protein. The table shows 250,000 or so distinct CDR3 sequences, with approximately 3.6% occurring only once. This clonotype was counted ten times or more. The antigen is undetermined. The chain links TRBV6-5 to TRBJ2-5; TRBD1 aligns across 8 bases. The receptor was isolated from a man younger than 35 who received the YFV17D yellow fever vaccine. The sample was PBMCs, taken 15 days after the yellow fever booster vaccination. CDR3 sequence reads: CASSYSGTGQETQYF. The CDR3, as DNA: TGTGCCAGCAGTTACTCGGGGACAGGCCAAGAGACCCAGTACTTC.